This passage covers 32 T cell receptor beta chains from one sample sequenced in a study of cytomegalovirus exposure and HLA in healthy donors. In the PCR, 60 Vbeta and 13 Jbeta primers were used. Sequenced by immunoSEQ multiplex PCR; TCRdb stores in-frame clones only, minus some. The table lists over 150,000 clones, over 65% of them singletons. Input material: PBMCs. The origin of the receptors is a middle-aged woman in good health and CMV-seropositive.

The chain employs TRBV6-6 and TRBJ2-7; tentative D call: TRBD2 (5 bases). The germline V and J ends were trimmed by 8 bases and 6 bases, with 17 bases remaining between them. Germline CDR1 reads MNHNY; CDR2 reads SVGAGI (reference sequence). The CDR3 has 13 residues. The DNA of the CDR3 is TGTGCCAGCGCTGGACTTAGGTTGGGCGAGCAGTACTTC. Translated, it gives CASAGLRLGEQYF.

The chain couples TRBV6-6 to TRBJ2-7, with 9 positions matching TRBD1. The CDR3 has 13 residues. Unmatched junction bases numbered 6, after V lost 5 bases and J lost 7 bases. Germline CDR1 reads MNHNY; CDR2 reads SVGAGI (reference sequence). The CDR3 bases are TGTGCCAGCAGTACCGGGACAGGGAGGGAGCAGTACTTC. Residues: CASSTGTGREQYF.

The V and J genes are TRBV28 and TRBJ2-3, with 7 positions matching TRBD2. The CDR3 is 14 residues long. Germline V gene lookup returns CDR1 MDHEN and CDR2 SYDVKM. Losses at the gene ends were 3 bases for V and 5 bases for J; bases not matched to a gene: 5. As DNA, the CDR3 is TGTGCCAGCAGTTTTGGGGGAGGGCGAGATACGCAGTATTTT. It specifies CASSFGGGRDTQYF.

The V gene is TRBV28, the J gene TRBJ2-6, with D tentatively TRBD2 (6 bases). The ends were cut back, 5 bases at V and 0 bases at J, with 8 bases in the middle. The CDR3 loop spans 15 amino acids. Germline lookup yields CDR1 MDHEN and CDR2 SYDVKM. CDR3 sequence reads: CASSPGSSGANVLTF. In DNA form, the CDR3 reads TGTGCCAGCAGTCCCGGGAGCTCTGGGGCCAACGTCCTGACTTTC.

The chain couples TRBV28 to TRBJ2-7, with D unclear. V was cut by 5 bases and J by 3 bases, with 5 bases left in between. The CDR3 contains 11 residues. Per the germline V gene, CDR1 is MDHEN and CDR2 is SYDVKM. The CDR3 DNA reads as TGTGCCAGCAGTCCAGACTACGAGCAGTACTTC. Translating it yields CASSPDYEQYF.

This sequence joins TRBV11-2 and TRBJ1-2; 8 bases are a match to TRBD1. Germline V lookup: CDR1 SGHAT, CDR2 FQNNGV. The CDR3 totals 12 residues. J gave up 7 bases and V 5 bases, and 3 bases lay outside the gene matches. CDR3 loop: CASSPDRGGYTF. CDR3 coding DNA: TGTGCCAGCAGCCCCGACAGGGGTGGCTACACCTTC. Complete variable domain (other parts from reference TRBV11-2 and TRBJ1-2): EAGVAQSPRYKIIEKRQSVAFWCNPISGHATLYWYQQILGQGPKLLIQFQNNGVVDDSQLPKDRFSAERLKGVDSTLKIQPAKLEDSAVYLCASSPDRGGYTFGSGTRLTVV.

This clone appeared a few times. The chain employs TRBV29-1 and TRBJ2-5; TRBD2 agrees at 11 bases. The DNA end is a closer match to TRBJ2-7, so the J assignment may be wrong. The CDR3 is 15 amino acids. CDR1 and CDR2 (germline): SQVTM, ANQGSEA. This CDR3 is CSVLKLAGVLYEQYF. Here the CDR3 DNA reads TGCAGCGTTCTCAAACTAGCGGGAGTTCTCTACGAGCAGTACTTC.

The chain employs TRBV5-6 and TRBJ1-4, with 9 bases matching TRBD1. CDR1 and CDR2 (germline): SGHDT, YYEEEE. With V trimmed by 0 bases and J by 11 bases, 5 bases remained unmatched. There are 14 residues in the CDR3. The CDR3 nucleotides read TGTGCCAGCAGCTTGGGGGACAGGGAGATGAAACTGTTTTTT. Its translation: CASSLGDREMKLFF.

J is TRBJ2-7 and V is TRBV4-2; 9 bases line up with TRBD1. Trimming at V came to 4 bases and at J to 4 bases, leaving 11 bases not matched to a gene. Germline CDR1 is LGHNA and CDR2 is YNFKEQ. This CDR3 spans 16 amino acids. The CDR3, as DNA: TGTGCCAGCAGCCGCGAGTACAGGGGGCGAATGTACGAGCAGTACTTC. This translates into CASSREYRGRMYEQYF.

The CDR3 protein is CATSTDRGRQTQYF. The DNA for the CDR3 is TGTGCCACCAGTACGGACAGGGGGCGTCAGACCCAGTACTTC. The chain couples TRBV15 to TRBJ2-5, with TRBD1 identical over 11 bases. Per germline, CDR1 LNHNV and CDR2 YYDKDF (reference sequence). The CDR3 is made up of 14 amino acids. J gave up 6 bases and V 6 bases, and 6 bases lay outside the gene matches.

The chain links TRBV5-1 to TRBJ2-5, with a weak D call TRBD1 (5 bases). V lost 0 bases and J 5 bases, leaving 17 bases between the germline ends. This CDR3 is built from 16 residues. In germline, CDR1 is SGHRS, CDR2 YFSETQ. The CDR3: CASSLGGSTATETQYF. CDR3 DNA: TGCGCCAGCAGCTTGGGGGGCAGTACAGCGACGGAGACCCAGTACTTC. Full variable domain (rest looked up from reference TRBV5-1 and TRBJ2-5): KAGVTQTPRYLIKTRGQQVTLSCSPISGHRSVSWYQQTPGQGLQFLFEYFSETQRNKGNFPGRFSGRQFSNSRSEMNVSTLELGDSALYLCASSLGGSTATETQYFGPGTRLLVL.

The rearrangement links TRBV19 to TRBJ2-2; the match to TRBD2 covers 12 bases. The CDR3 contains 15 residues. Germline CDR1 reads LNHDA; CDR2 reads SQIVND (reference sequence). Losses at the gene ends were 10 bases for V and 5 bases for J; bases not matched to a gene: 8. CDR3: CATTGLAGQTGELFF. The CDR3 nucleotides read TGTGCCACGACAGGACTAGCGGGACAGACCGGGGAGCTGTTTTTT.

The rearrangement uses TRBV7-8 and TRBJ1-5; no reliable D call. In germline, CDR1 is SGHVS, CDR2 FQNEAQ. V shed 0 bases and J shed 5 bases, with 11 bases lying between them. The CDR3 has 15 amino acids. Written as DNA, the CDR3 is TGTGCCAGCAGCTTAGCGGCGGGGAGTCATCAGCCCCAGCATTTT. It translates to CASSLAAGSHQPQHF.

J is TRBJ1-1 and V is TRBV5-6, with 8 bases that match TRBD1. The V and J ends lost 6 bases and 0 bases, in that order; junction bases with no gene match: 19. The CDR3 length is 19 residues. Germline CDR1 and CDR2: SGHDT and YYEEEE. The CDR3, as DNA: TGTGCCAGCACCTTACTTGTCTACCCGGGACAGGCCATGAACACTGAAGCTTTCTTT. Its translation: CASTLLVYPGQAMNTEAFF.

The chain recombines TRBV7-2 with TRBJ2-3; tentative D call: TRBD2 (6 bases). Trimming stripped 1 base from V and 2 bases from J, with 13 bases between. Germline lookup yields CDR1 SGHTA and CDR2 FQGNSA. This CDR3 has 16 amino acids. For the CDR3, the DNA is TGTGCCAGCAGCTTAGTCGCGCGGGGAATCACAGATACGCAGTATTTT. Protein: CASSLVARGITDTQYF. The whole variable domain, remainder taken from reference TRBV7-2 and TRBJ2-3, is GAGVSQSPSNKVTEKGKDVELRCDPISGHTALYWYRQSLGQGLEFLIYFQGNSAPDKSGLPSDRFSAERTGGSVSTLTIQRTQQEDSAVYLCASSLVARGITDTQYFGPGTRLTVL.

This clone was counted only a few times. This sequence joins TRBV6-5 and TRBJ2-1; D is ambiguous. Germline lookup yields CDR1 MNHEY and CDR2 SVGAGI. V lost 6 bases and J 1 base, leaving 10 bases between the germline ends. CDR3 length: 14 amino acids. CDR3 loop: CASSTPGSYNEQFF. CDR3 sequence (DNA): TGTGCCAGCAGCACCCCAGGTTCCTACAATGAGCAGTTCTTC.

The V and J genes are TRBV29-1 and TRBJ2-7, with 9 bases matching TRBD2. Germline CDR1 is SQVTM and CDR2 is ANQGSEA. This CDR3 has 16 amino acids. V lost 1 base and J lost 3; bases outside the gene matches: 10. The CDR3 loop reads CSVEGYKTSGNYEQYF. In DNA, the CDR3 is TGCAGCGTTGAAGGATACAAGACTAGCGGAAACTACGAGCAGTACTTC.

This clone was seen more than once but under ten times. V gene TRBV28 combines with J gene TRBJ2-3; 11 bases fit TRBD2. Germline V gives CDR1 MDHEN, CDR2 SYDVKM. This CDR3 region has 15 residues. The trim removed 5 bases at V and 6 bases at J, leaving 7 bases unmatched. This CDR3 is CASSQGTSGGDTQYF. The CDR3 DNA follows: TGTGCCAGCAGTCAAGGGACTAGCGGTGGGGATACGCAGTATTTT.

The CDR3: CASSLIQGAVQETQYF. CDR3 DNA sequence: TGTGCCAGCAGTTTAATTCAGGGGGCGGTCCAAGAGACCCAGTACTTC. The chain carries TRBV6-5 and TRBJ2-5; 8 nucleotides line up with TRBD1. In germline, CDR1 is MNHEY, CDR2 SVGAGI. V lost 4 bases, J lost 1 base, and 8 bases stayed unmatched. The CDR3 is 16 residues long.

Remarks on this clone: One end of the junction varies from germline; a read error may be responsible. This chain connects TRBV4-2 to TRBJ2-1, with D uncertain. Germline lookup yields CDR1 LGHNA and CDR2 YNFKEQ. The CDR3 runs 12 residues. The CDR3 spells CSSSLLNNEQFF. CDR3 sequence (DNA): TGTTCCAGCAGCCTCCTAAACAATGAGCAGTTCTTC.

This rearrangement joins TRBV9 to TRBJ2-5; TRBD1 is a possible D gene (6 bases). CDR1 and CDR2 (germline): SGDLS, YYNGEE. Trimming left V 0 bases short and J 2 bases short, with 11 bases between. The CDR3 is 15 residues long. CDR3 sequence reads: CASSVGPDSQETQYF. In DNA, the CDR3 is TGTGCCAGCAGCGTAGGCCCGGACAGTCAAGAGACCCAGTACTTC. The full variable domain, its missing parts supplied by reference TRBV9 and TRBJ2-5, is DSGVTQTPKHLITATGQRVTLRCSPRSGDLSVYWYQQSLDQGLQFLIQYYNGEERAKGNILERFSAQQFPDLHSELNLSSLELGDSALYFCASSVGPDSQETQYFGPGTRLLVL.

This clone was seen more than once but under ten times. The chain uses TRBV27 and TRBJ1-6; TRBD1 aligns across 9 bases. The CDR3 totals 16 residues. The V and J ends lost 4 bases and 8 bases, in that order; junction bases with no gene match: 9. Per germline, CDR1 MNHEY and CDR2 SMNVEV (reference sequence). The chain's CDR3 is CASSSGTGHRDSPLHF. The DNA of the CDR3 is TGTGCCAGCAGTTCCGGGACAGGGCATCGGGATTCACCCCTCCACTTT.

Here the CDR3 DNA reads TGTGCCAGCAGTAGCCGGGGTGGCAATCAGCCCCAGCATTTT. Translation: CASSSRGGNQPQHF. This chain links TRBV2 with TRBJ1-5; no definite D call. CDR1 and CDR2 from the germline V gene are SNHLY and FYNNEI. V was shortened by 5 bases and J by 2 bases, with 10 bases between the two germline ends. The CDR3 runs to 14 residues.

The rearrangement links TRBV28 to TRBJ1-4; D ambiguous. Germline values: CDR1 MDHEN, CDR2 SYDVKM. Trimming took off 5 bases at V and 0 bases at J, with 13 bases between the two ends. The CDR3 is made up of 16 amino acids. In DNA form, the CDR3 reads TGTGCCAGCAGTCCCCCCCTTAGTGCAACTAATGAAAAACTGTTTTTT. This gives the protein CASSPPLSATNEKLFF.

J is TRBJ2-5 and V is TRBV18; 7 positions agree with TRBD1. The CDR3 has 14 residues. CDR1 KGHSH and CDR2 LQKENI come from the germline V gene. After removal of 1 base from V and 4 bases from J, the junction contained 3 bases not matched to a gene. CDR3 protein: CASSPLTGVETQYF. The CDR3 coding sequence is TGTGCCAGCTCACCACTAACAGGGGTAGAGACCCAGTACTTC.

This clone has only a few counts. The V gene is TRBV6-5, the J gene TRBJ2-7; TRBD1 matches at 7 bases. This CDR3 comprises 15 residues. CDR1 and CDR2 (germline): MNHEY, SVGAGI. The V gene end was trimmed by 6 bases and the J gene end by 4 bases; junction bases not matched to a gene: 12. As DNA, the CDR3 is TGTGCCAGCAGCCCCCAATCGACAGGGCCGTACGAGCAGTACTTC. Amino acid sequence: CASSPQSTGPYEQYF.

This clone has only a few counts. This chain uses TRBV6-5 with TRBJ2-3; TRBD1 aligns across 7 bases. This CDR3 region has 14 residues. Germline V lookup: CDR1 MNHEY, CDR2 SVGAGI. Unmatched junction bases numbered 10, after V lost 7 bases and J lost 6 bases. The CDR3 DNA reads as TGTGCCAGCACCGACAGCAGGGGGATGGATACGCAGTATTTT. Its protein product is CASTDSRGMDTQYF.

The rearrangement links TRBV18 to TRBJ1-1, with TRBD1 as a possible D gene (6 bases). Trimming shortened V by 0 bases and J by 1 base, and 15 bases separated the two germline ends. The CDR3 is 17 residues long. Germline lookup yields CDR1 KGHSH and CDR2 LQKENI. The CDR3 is CASSPPGGGLGNTEAFF. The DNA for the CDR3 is TGTGCCAGCTCACCACCCGGGGGGGGCCTTGGGAACACTGAAGCTTTCTTT.

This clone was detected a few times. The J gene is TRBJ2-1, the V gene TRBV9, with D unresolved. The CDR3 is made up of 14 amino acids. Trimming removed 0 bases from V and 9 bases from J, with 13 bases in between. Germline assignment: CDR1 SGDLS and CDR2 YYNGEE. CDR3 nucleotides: TGTGCCAGCAGCGTAGAAACCTCGAGCGTTGAGCAGTTCTTC. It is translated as CASSVETSSVEQFF.

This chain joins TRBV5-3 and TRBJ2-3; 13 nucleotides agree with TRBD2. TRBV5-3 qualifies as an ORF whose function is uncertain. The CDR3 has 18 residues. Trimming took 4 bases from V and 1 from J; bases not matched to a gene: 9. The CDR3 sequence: CARSEGLAGSGGTDTQYF. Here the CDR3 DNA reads TGTGCCAGAAGCGAGGGACTAGCGGGATCAGGGGGCACAGATACGCAGTATTTT.

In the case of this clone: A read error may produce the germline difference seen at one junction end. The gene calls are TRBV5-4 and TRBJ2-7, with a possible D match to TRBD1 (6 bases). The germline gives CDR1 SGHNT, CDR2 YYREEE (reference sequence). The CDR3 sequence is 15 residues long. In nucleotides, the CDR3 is TGTGCCAGCGGCTTCGCCGGGACAACTACCTACGAGCAGTACTTC. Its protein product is CASGFAGTTTYEQYF. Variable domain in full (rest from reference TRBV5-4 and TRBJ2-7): ETGVTQSPTHLIKTRGQQVTLRCSSQSGHNTVSWYQQALGQGPQFIFQYYREEENGRGNFPPRFSGLQFPNYSSELNVNALELDDSALYLCASGFAGTTTYEQYFGPGTRLTVT.

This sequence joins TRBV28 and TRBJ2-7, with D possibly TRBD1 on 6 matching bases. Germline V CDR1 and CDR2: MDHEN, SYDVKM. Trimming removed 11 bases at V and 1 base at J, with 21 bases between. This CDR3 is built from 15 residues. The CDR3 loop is CAAVGPGHRSYEQYF. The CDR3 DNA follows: TGTGCCGCCGTCGGACCGGGACACCGATCCTACGAGCAGTACTTC. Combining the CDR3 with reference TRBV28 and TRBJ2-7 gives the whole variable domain DVKVTQSSRYLVKRTGEKVFLECVQDMDHENMFWYRQDPGLGLRLIYFSYDVKMKEKGDIPEGYSVSREKKERFSLILESASTNQTSMYLCAAVGPGHRSYEQYFGPGTRLTVT.